The rows below give T cell receptor beta chains drawn from one sample of a study of T cell responses to AZD1222 COVID-19 vaccine. Repertoires were generated with immunoSEQ multiplex PCR, while TCRdb's copy carries only in-frame clones and drops some. In the table there are 150,000 to 200,000 clones, over 90% of which are singletons. The input for sequencing was peripheral blood, taken on day 0 of AZD1222 vaccination. These receptors were taken from an adult in good health. Each CDR3 is given without its conserved first and last residue. The order of the fields is D gene, J gene, V gene, CDR3 protein. A D gene is named only where the DNA matches it firmly.

>-|TRBJ1-4|TRBV4-3
ASSHRTEIIATNEKLF
>TRBD2|TRBJ2-7|TRBV10-3
AIRGTSAYEQY
>TRBD1|TRBJ2-7|TRBV19
ASSGQGGYEQY
>-|TRBJ1-2|TRBV12-3/TRBV12-4
ASRKSRSAGYT
>TRBD1|TRBJ1-2|TRBV6-5
ASTRRMGDRNGYT
>-|TRBJ1-2|TRBV6-6
ASSPPGARSYGYT
>TRBD1|TRBJ2-7|TRBV6-5
ASSYSISGGSYEQY
>-|TRBJ1-5|TRBV7-2
ASSLVGIVGQPQH
>-|TRBJ1-6|TRBV9
ASRGQNNSPLH
>TRBD2|TRBJ2-3|TRBV3-1/TRBV3-2
ASSQGHSAGGFADTQY
>-|TRBJ2-3|TRBV4-3
ASSLGSGSTDTQY
>-|TRBJ1-6|TRBV5-5
ASSLVPGVGNSPLH
>TRBD1|TRBJ2-7|TRBV4-1
ASSQGIRLRRDSAYEQY
>-|TRBJ1-1|TRBV7-8
ASSLREQNTEAF
>-|TRBJ1-1|TRBV5-1
ASSLGQVNTEAF
>-|TRBJ2-7|TRBV4-1
ASSQDTSPDEQY
>TRBD2|TRBJ2-2|TRBV7-6
ASSPSPGGTGELF
>-|TRBJ1-2|TRBV28
ASSLWPDYGYT
>TRBD1|TRBJ1-5|TRBV7-9
ASSQDRVSNQPQH
>-|TRBJ2-1|TRBV11-2
ASSFRVEQF
>-|TRBJ2-7|TRBV7-9
ASSLLEGSYEQY
>-|TRBJ2-1|TRBV7-2
ASSLALSQLYNEQF
>-|TRBJ2-1|TRBV18
ASSPRMGKSDEQF
>-|TRBJ2-2|TRBV6-6
ASSWSQDTGELF
>TRBD1|TRBJ2-5|TRBV11-2
ASRLLQGLGETQY
>TRBD1|TRBJ2-7|TRBV6-6
ASSDPHGQDSYEQY